A single sample gave rise to the 24 T cell receptor beta chains below, sequenced in a study of T cell repertoires in cytomegalovirus infection. Each CDR3 protein is one row after TCRdb ran MiXCR on the reads. The data contain tens of thousands of distinct CDR3 sequences, roughly 3.7% of them seen just once; the ten biggest clones take up under 6%. The sequencing sample was made of PBMCs. The receptors come from a human donor in good health (CMV status not recorded). Some clones in this sample may be carry-over from other donors' samples.

This clonotype occurred many times. The rearrangement uses TRBV7-2 and TRBJ2-7; D possibly corresponds to TRBD2 (6 bases). The V gene lost 5 bases and the J gene lost 7 bases, with 15 bases spanning the gap. Germline V gene lookup returns CDR1 SGHTA and CDR2 FQGNSA. This CDR3 spans 13 amino acids. The DNA of the CDR3 is TGTGCCAGCAGCGTACAAGCTGGGAGGGAGCAGTACTTC. This codes for CASSVQAGREQYF.

This clonotype was observed at least ten times. The chain joins TRBV7-2 to TRBJ1-6; unclear D gene. Germline V lookup: CDR1 SGHTA, CDR2 FQGNSA. Trimming stripped 4 bases from V and 6 bases from J, with 13 bases between. This CDR3 region has 15 residues. The CDR3 DNA sequence: TGTGCCAGCAGCTCCCAAAGGGTCAGTAATTCACCCCTCCACTTT. Protein sequence: CASSSQRVSNSPLHF. The variable domain in full, completed from reference TRBV7-2 and TRBJ1-6, reads GAGVSQSPSNKVTEKGKDVELRCDPISGHTALYWYRQSLGQGLEFLIYFQGNSAPDKSGLPSDRFSAERTGGSVSTLTIQRTQQEDSAVYLCASSSQRVSNSPLHFGNGTRLTVT.

Many counts were recorded for this clonotype. This chain uses TRBV12-3 or TRBV12-4 with TRBJ2-2; unclear D gene. V was shortened by 2 bases and J by 3 bases, with 7 bases between the two germline ends. CDR3 length: 14 residues. The CDR3 nucleotides read TGTGCCAGCAGTTTATCCATTGACACCGGGGAGCTGTTTTTT. This translates into CASSLSIDTGELFF.

This clonotype was counted many times. This rearrangement joins TRBV12-3 or TRBV12-4 to TRBJ2-3; no clear D gene. The CDR3 length is 15 residues. Trimming took 3 bases from V and 3 from J, leaving 13 bases between them. CDR3 nucleotides: TGTGCCAGCAGTTTGAACACCCGAGGAACAGATACGCAGTATTTT. Its protein is CASSLNTRGTDTQYF.

This clonotype was observed many times. The rearrangement links TRBV28 to TRBJ2-3; D gene ambiguous. CDR3 size: 11 residues. The V gene lost 6 bases and the J gene lost 2 bases, with 3 bases spanning the gap. The germline CDR1 and CDR2 sequences are MDHEN and SYDVKM. The CDR3 DNA reads TGTGCCAGCAGCCCCACAGATACGCAGTATTTT. Its protein product is CASSPTDTQYF.

This clonotype showed up many times. The gene calls are TRBV7-2 and TRBJ1-2; D gene ambiguous. V was trimmed by 5 bases and J by 5 bases, leaving 15 bases between them. The V gene's germline CDR1 is SGHTA and CDR2 FQGNSA. CDR3 length: 14 residues. DNA for the CDR3: TGTGCCAGCAGCCAGAGCACAGCCCATTATGGCTACACCTTC. This gives the protein CASSQSTAHYGYTF.

Ten or more counts support this clonotype. V and J are TRBV5-4 and TRBJ2-5; 7 nucleotides match TRBD1. After removal of 4 bases from V and 1 base from J, the junction contained 10 bases not matched to a gene. CDR1 is SGHNT, CDR2 YYREEE, per germline (reference sequence). This CDR3 region has 16 residues. The CDR3: CASSKTGHISQETQYF. For the CDR3, the DNA is TGTGCCAGCAGCAAGACAGGGCATATCAGCCAAGAGACCCAGTACTTC.

This clonotype was recorded many times. This sequence joins TRBV7-9 and TRBJ1-1; D not certain. Trimming left V 7 bases short and J 0 bases short, with 15 bases between. CDR1 SEHNR and CDR2 FQNEAQ come from the germline V gene (reference sequence). CDR3 size: 15 residues. CDR3 coding DNA: TGTGCCAGCATCGACCCTAGGATGGTGAACACTGAAGCTTTCTTT. Residues: CASIDPRMVNTEAFF.

In its sample, this clonotype was seen a few times. The chain couples TRBV7-4 to TRBJ2-2; 9 bases align to TRBD1. Losses at the gene ends were 5 bases for V and 1 base for J; bases not matched to a gene: 5. This CDR3 is built from 16 residues. From germline, CDR1 is SGHVT and CDR2 SQSDAQ. Written as DNA, the CDR3 is TGTGCCAGCAGCCCCGGACAGGGGATGAACACCGGGGAGCTGTTTTTT. Translating it yields CASSPGQGMNTGELFF.

This clonotype was seen ten or more times. The J gene is TRBJ2-1, the V gene TRBV6-4; 12 positions match TRBD2. There are 17 residues in the CDR3. Germline V gene data show CDR1 as MRHNA and CDR2 as SNTAGT. V was pared by 0 bases and J by 9 bases, with 9 bases of the junction left unmatched. The CDR3, as DNA: TGTGCCAGCAGTGACTCGACTCTAGCGGGGGGGGGCGGTGAGCAGTTCTTC. Translated: CASSDSTLAGGGGEQFF.

There are many counts of this clonotype. The chain combines TRBV6-6 with TRBJ2-5; D gene uncertain. Germline V lookup: CDR1 MNHNY, CDR2 SVGAGI (reference sequence). The germline V and J ends were trimmed by 1 base and 2 bases, with 8 bases remaining between them. This CDR3 spans 14 amino acids. CDR3 nucleotide sequence: TGTGCCAGCAGTTACTTCGGCCCTCAAGAGACCCAGTACTTC. Translating gives CASSYFGPQETQYF.

This clonotype was counted ten times or more. The chain carries TRBV6-1 and TRBJ1-2, with TRBD1 matching 7 bases. V trimming: 6 bases; J trimming: 8 bases; junction bases outside the gene matches: 6. Germline V lookup: CDR1 MNHNS, CDR2 SASEGT. The CDR3 runs to 12 residues. The CDR3 region is CASRRTGEGYTF. In DNA form, the CDR3 reads TGTGCCAGCAGGAGGACAGGTGAAGGCTACACCTTC.

This clonotype was observed many times. The CDR3: CASSQAVSGLSYGYTF. CDR3 DNA: TGCGCCAGCAGCCAAGCAGTTTCGGGACTCAGCTATGGCTACACCTTC. This chain uses TRBV4-1 with TRBJ1-2, with a possible D match to TRBD1 (5 bases). CDR1 is MGHRA and CDR2 is YSYEKL in the germline V gene. This CDR3 comprises 16 residues. The V end was cut by 1 base, the J end by 4 bases, with 16 bases between.

This clonotype has at least ten counts. The chain couples TRBV6-6 to TRBJ2-1; a weak D match, TRBD1 (5 bases). The CDR3 runs 12 residues. V gave up 5 bases and J gave up 5 bases, with 7 bases separating them. Per the germline V gene, CDR1 is MNHNY and CDR2 is SVGAGI (reference sequence). In DNA, the CDR3 is TGTGCCAGCAGTCGACAGCACAATGAGCAGTTCTTC. It specifies CASSRQHNEQFF.

There are many counts of this clonotype. J is TRBJ2-1 and V is TRBV5-6; perhaps D is TRBD1 or TRBD2 (5 bases each). The CDR3 spans 16 residues. Trimming took 2 bases from V and 0 from J, leaving 12 bases between them. Germline V lookup: CDR1 SGHDT, CDR2 YYEEEE. The CDR3, as DNA: TGTGCCAGCAGCTTAGGAAGTGGGGGCTCCTACAATGAGCAGTTCTTC. Translating it yields CASSLGSGGSYNEQFF.

At least ten counts were recorded for this clonotype. This chain uses TRBV6-8 with TRBJ1-5; unclear D gene. Germline CDR1 MNHGY, CDR2 SAAAGT. The CDR3 loop spans 16 amino acids. V was cut by 2 bases and J by 0 bases, with 11 bases left in between. The CDR3 region is CASSYLPVPSNQPQHF. In nucleotides, the CDR3 is TGTGCCAGCAGTTACCTCCCGGTACCTAGCAATCAGCCCCAGCATTTT.

This clonotype was observed at least ten times. The chain carries TRBV7-2 and TRBJ2-5, with D perhaps given as TRBD1 or TRBD2 (5 bases each). Trimming shortened V by 5 bases and J by 1 base, and 14 bases separated the two germline ends. Germline CDR1 SGHTA, CDR2 FQGNSA. This CDR3 comprises 15 residues. CDR3 residues: CASSLPVGAQETQYF. CDR3 DNA sequence: TGTGCCAGCAGCCTCCCGGTCGGGGCCCAAGAGACCCAGTACTTC.

This clonotype showed up many times. The genes are TRBV7-2 and TRBJ2-7, with D perhaps TRBD1 or TRBD2 (5 bases each). The CDR3 has 13 amino acids. Trimming took off 3 bases at V and 7 bases at J, with 13 bases between the two ends. The germline V gene has CDR1 SGHTA and CDR2 FQGNSA. The CDR3 region is CASSFRGRGEQYF. CDR3 in DNA: TGTGCCAGCAGCTTCCGGGGCCGAGGTGAGCAGTACTTC.

The chain combines TRBV7-3 with TRBJ2-3; 9 bases match TRBD1. CDR3 length: 14 amino acids. The V gene's germline CDR1 is SGHTA and CDR2 FQGTGA. After removal of 5 bases from V and 4 bases from J, the junction contained 4 bases not matched to a gene. The CDR3 DNA reads TGTGCCAGCAGCATTGGACAGGGGCCAGATACGCAGTATTTT. This codes for CASSIGQGPDTQYF.

This clonotype was counted many times. This chain uses TRBV30 with TRBJ2-7; no clear D. Germline V gene data show CDR1 as GTSNPN and CDR2 as SVGIG (reference sequence). The V and J ends lost 2 bases and 0 bases respectively, with 14 bases between them. The CDR3 length is 15 residues. The CDR3: CAWSRYIGFSYEQYF. The CDR3 coding sequence is TGTGCCTGGAGTAGATACATTGGATTCTCCTACGAGCAGTACTTC.

This clonotype was observed at least ten times. The rearrangement uses TRBV24-1 and TRBJ2-6, with a possible D match to TRBD2 (5 bases). This CDR3 comprises 14 residues. CDR1 is KGHDR and CDR2 is SFDVKD in the germline V gene. V was pared by 8 bases and J by 3 bases, with 10 bases between. The CDR3 loop reads CATNPGVGANVLTF. For the CDR3, the DNA is TGTGCCACCAATCCCGGGGTTGGGGCCAACGTCCTGACTTTC.

This clonotype was seen repeatedly, ten times or more. The V gene is TRBV12-5, the J gene TRBJ2-3; 7 bases line up with TRBD1. This CDR3 has 17 residues. V was pared by 0 bases and J by 0 bases, with 6 bases of the junction left unmatched. Looked up from germline, CDR1 is LGHNT and CDR2 is FRNRAP. CDR3 bases: TGTGCTAGTGGTTTGGTACGAGGGGACAGCAGCACAGATACGCAGTATTTT. Amino acid sequence: CASGLVRGDSSTDTQYF.

This clonotype was seen repeatedly, ten times or more. The gene calls are TRBV20-1 and TRBJ2-2; 7 positions agree with TRBD2. Germline V CDR1 and CDR2: DFQATT, SNEGSKA (reference sequence). The CDR3 is made up of 15 amino acids. V shed 6 bases, J shed 5 bases, and the junction held 12 bases outside the gene matches. The CDR3 protein is CSAPSTGGGTGELFF. CDR3 in DNA: TGCAGTGCCCCCTCGACGGGGGGAGGGACCGGGGAGCTGTTTTTT.

This clonotype was observed many times. V usage is TRBV6-2 or TRBV6-3 and J usage is TRBJ1-5; no definite D call. Germline V gene data show CDR1 as MNHEY and CDR2 as SVGEGT. This CDR3 has 15 amino acids. Trimming took 0 bases from V and 6 from J, leaving 12 bases between them. CDR3 sequence (DNA): TGTGCCAGCAGTTACTCGATCGGTGGGTCTCAGCCCCAGCATTTT. This encodes CASSYSIGGSQPQHF.